This T cell receptor (beta chain) was obtained from a study of T cell changes during pregnancy in multiple sclerosis. Libraries were prepared by immunoSEQ multiplex PCR; TCRdb keeps only in-frame clonotypes and omits some of them. Of almost 40,000 clones listed, approximately 90% are singletons. Germline loops: CDR1 SGHVS, CDR2 FQNEAQ. This CDR3 contains 12 residues. V was clipped by 2 bases and J by 7 bases, with 6 bases between them. This specimen was CD4+ T cells from peripheral blood mononuclear cells, taken in the second trimester of pregnancy. The source is a female donor in good health, enrolled as a control in a pregnancy study. This sequence joins TRBV7-8 and TRBJ2-1, with D unresolved. The CDR3 DNA follows: TGTGCCAGCAGCTTAACCAGAAATGAGCAGTTCTTC. This gives the protein CASSLTRNEQFF.